This T cell receptor beta chain came from a study of blood T cell repertoires in COVID-19. Clones were read by immunoSEQ multiplex PCR, and TCRdb kept only the in-frame ones, dropping some. The data contain tens of thousands of clones, about 93% of them singletons. V was trimmed by 8 bases and J by 0 bases, leaving 24 bases between them. CDR1 is MNHEY and CDR2 is SMNVEV in the germline V gene (reference sequence). The CDR3 totals 18 residues. The clonotype comes from a human donor in a cohort sampled during active COVID-19. Specimen: peripheral blood. This chain joins TRBV27 and TRBJ2-3; a weak D match, TRBD1 (8 bases). CDR3 residues: CASRKGLGTGPSTDTQYF. CDR3 DNA sequence: TGTGCCAGCCGAAAAGGACTAGGGACAGGTCCTAGCACAGATACGCAGTATTTT.